The 7 T cell receptor beta chains listed next were all sequenced from one sample in a study of Tregs in tolerant kidney transplant recipients. The nonmyeloablative bone marrow transplants came from related graft donors, with transient mixed chimerism. Only in-frame clones appear in the TCRdb table, and some are missing; sequencing was by immunoSEQ multiplex PCR. The table records some 47,000 clones, more than 70% of them present only once. The starting material was CD8+ T cells from blood (PBMCs), obtained 12 months after the transplant. The receptors come from a human patient who received a combined kidney and bone marrow transplant. These T cells may partly come from the graft donor.

The V call is TRBV19, the J call TRBJ2-3, with TRBD2 matching 8 bases. The CDR3 has 13 amino acids. The trim removed 6 bases at V and 4 bases at J, leaving 3 bases unmatched. Germline loops: CDR1 LNHDA, CDR2 SQIVND (reference sequence). CDR3 DNA: TGTGCCAGTAGATCGGGACTAGCAGATACGCAGTATTTT. Translated: CASRSGLADTQYF. The full variable domain, completed using reference TRBV19 and TRBJ2-3, is DGGITQSPKYLFRKEGQNVTLSCEQNLNHDAMYWYRQDPGQGLRLIYYSQIVNDFQKGDIAEGYSVSREKKESFPLTVTSAQKNPTAFYLCASRSGLADTQYFGPGTRLTVL.

The rearrangement links TRBV6-5 to TRBJ2-1; 7 bases map to TRBD1. The CDR3 runs 15 residues. Looked up from germline, CDR1 is MNHEY and CDR2 is SVGAGI. The ends lost 2 bases at V and 8 bases at J; junction bases unmatched: 9. CDR3: CASSYAGRGYYEQFF. The CDR3 region has the DNA TGTGCCAGCAGTTACGCTGGCAGGGGGTATTATGAGCAGTTCTTC.

This chain connects TRBV7-8 to TRBJ2-5; 8 nucleotides align to TRBD2. This CDR3 contains 17 residues. The V gene end was trimmed by 5 bases and the J gene end by 4 bases; junction bases not matched to a gene: 15. Germline CDR1 SGHVS, CDR2 FQNEAQ. CDR3 loop: CASSLRSSGSGGETQYF. As DNA, the CDR3 is TGTGCCAGCAGCCTGCGCTCCAGCGGGAGCGGGGGAGAGACCCAGTACTTC.

V gene TRBV13 combines with J gene TRBJ2-1; TRBD1 matches 10 bases. In germline, CDR1 is PRHDT, CDR2 FYEKMQ (reference sequence). The CDR3 has 15 amino acids. Trimming took 5 bases from V and 9 from J; bases not matched to a gene: 10. CDR3 coding DNA: TGTGCCAGCAGCCCTCGGGACAGGGGATTTTTTGAGCAGTTCTTC. Protein: CASSPRDRGFFEQFF.

Only a few counts were recorded for this clone. The CDR3, as DNA: TGTGCCAGCAGCTTCGGGACAGGGGACGGGTACGAGCAGTACTTC. This codes for CASSFGTGDGYEQYF. The chain joins TRBV7-3 to TRBJ2-7; TRBD1 agrees at 10 bases. The germline CDR1 and CDR2 sequences are SGHTA and FQGTGA. This CDR3 contains 15 residues. The ends lost 3 bases at V and 4 bases at J; junction bases unmatched: 6.

This clone showed up just once. The rearrangement joins TRBV15 to TRBJ2-6; the D is unclear. The CDR3 contains 16 residues. Trimming cost V 0 bases and J 0 bases, with 6 bases left between them. Germline CDR1 is LNHNV and CDR2 is YYDKDF (reference sequence). The CDR3 region has the DNA TGTGCCACCAGCAGAGACCCGGGCTCTGGGGCCAACGTCCTGACTTTC. Translation gives CATSRDPGSGANVLTF.

The chain is built from TRBV4-3 and TRBJ1-5, with 12 bases aligning to TRBD1. The length of the CDR3 is 15 residues. CDR1 and CDR2 (germline): LGHNA, YSLEER. The J segment lost 6 bases and the V segment lost 3 bases, leaving 3 bases of the junction unmatched. The CDR3: CASSQGTGGGQPQHF. The CDR3 nucleotides are TGCGCCAGCAGCCAGGGGACAGGGGGCGGTCAGCCCCAGCATTTT.